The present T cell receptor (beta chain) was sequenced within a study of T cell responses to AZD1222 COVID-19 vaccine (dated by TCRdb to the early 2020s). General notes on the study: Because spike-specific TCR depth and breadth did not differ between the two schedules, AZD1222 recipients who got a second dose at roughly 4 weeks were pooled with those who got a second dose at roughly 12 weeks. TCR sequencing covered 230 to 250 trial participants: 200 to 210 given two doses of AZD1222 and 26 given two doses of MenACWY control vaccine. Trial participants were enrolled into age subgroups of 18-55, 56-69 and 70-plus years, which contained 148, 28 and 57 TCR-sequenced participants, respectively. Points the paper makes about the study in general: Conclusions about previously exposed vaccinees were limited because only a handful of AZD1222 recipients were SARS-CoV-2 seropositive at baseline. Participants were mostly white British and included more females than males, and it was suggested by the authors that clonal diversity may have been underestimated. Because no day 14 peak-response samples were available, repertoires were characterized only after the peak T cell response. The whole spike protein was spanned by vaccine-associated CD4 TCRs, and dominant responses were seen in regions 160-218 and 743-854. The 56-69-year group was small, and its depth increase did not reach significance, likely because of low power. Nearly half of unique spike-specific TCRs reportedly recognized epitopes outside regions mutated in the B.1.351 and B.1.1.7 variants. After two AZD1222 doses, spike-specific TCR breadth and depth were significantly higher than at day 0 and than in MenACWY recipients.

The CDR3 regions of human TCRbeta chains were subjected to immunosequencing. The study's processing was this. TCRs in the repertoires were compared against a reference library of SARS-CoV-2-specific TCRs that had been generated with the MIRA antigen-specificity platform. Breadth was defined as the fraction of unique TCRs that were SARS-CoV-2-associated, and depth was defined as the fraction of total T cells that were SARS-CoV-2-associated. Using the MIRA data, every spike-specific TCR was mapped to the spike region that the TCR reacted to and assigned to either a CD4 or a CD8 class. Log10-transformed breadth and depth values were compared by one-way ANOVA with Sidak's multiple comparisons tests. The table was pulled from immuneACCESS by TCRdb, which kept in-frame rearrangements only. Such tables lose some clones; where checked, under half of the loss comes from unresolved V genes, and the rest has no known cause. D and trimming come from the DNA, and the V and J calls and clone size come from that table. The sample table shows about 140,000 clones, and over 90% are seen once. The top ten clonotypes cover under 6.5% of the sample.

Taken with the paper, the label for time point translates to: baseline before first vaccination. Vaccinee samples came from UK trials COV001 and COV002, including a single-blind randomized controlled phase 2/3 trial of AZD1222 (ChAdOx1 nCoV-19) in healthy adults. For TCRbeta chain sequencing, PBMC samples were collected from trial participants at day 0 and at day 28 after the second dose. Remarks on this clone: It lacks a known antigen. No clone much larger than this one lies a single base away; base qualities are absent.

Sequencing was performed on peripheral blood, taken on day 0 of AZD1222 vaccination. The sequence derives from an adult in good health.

The CDR3 in this case is CASSLGLTNQPQHF. The sequence in DNA is TGTGCCAGCAGCCTCGGACTGACCAATCAGCCCCAGCATTTT. This chain is built from TRBV5-6 and TRBJ1-5; the D gene remains uncertain. CDR1 is given as SGHDT and CDR2 as YYEEEE, both from the germline V gene. From its cysteine to its phenylalanine, the CDR3 spans 14 amino acids. The kept DNA is CDR3 alone, 42 bases in frame from the first base. V is clipped by 4 bases and J by 3 bases, and the sequence between their germline boundaries is 11 bases long.